The next 10 T cell receptor beta chains were all read from a single sample in a study of PD-1 blockade in classical Hodgkin lymphoma (dated by TCRdb to about 2020). Read against the paper, the sample's time point label means: cycle 4 day 1 (C4D1), after 6 weeks of nivolumab. Every trial patient had relapsed following autologous stem cell transplantation, and prior brentuximab vedotin exposure was what differed among cohorts A, B and C. The method was the immunoSEQ multiplex PCR assay. TCRdb took over this immuneACCESS table, retaining in-frame rearrangements with V and J assigned. Such tables are incomplete; in checked studies, under half of the missing clones stem from an unresolved V gene, and the remainder is unexplained. Within this sample are roughly 60,000 clones, with around nine tenths of them counted one time only. The top ten hold 8% of the sample. The input for sequencing was peripheral blood mononuclear cells (PBMCs), taken before the fourth cycle of nivolumab. These receptors all stem from a human donor with classical Hodgkin lymphoma.

V is TRBV27 and J is TRBJ1-2; possible D gene TRBD1, 6 bases. The germline V gene encodes CDR1 MNHEY and CDR2 SMNVEV (reference sequence). The CDR3 has 16 amino acids. The ends were cut back, 6 bases at V and 0 bases at J, with 17 bases in the middle. The CDR3, as DNA: TGTGCCAGCAGCCCCCGGTGGCAGGGGCCTAACTATGGCTACACCTTC. It translates to CASSPRWQGPNYGYTF.

The V and J genes are TRBV2 and TRBJ2-3; no clear D gene. Trimming shortened V by 1 base and J by 2 bases, and 7 bases separated the two germline ends. The germline gives CDR1 SNHLY, CDR2 FYNNEI. The CDR3 contains 14 residues. CDR3 residues: CASSEGMITDTQYF. The CDR3 DNA follows: TGTGCCAGCAGTGAAGGGATGATCACAGATACGCAGTATTTT.

This clone is a singleton in its sample. This rearrangement joins TRBV7-2 to TRBJ2-7; unclear D gene. Trimming left V 5 bases short and J 3 bases short, with 11 bases between. CDR1 and CDR2 from the germline V gene are SGHTA and FQGNSA. The CDR3 spans 13 residues. The CDR3 region is CASSPGPNYEQYF. CDR3 in DNA: TGTGCCAGCAGCCCTGGACCGAACTACGAGCAGTACTTC.

V usage is TRBV19 and J usage is TRBJ2-2; D not certain. Trimming took 5 bases from V and 7 from J, leaving 8 bases between them. Per the germline V gene, CDR1 is LNHDA and CDR2 is SQIVND (reference sequence). This CDR3 has 12 amino acids. CDR3 residues: CASSSPFGELFF. CDR3 DNA: TGTGCCAGTAGTTCCCCGTTCGGGGAGCTGTTTTTT.

V and J are TRBV11-2 and TRBJ2-3, with D possibly called TRBD1 or TRBD2 (5 bases each). Looked up from germline, CDR1 is SGHAT and CDR2 is FQNNGV. V gave up 1 base and J gave up 1 base, with 9 bases separating them. The CDR3 sequence is 15 residues long. The CDR3 here is CASSLVGVGTDTQYF. CDR3 in DNA: TGTGCCAGCAGCTTAGTGGGGGTTGGCACAGATACGCAGTATTTT. Variable domain in full (rest from reference TRBV11-2 and TRBJ2-3): EAGVAQSPRYKIIEKRQSVAFWCNPISGHATLYWYQQILGQGPKLLIQFQNNGVVDDSQLPKDRFSAERLKGVDSTLKIQPAKLEDSAVYLCASSLVGVGTDTQYFGPGTRLTVL.

This clone was observed a single time. J is TRBJ1-5 and V is TRBV7-9, with D perhaps TRBD1 (5 bases). Germline values: CDR1 SEHNR, CDR2 FQNEAQ (reference sequence). Trimming took 2 bases from V and 10 from J, leaving 12 bases between them. This CDR3 contains 13 residues. The CDR3: CASSLSGGGPQHF. CDR3 bases: TGTGCCAGCAGCTTAAGCGGGGGAGGCCCCCAGCATTTT.

This clone was observed a single time. This chain links TRBV11-1 with TRBJ1-4; tentatively, D is TRBD1 (6 bases). Germline CDR1 reads SGHAT; CDR2 reads FQDESV (reference sequence). The length of the CDR3 is 13 residues. Between the trimmed V and J ends, which lost 6 bases and 8 bases, there was a span of 13 bases. The CDR3 DNA reads as TGTGCCAGCAGATATACCGGGACAGAAAAACTGTTTTTT. Translated: CASRYTGTEKLFF.

This chain joins TRBV13 and TRBJ2-2; TRBD2 is a possible D gene (6 bases). This CDR3 has 14 amino acids. Germline CDR1 and CDR2: PRHDT and FYEKMQ (reference sequence). Trimming removed 5 bases at V and 3 bases at J, with 10 bases between. CDR3 nucleotides: TGTGCCAGCAGCCCTAGCGTTTACACCGGGGAGCTGTTTTTT. It is translated as CASSPSVYTGELFF.

The chain is built from TRBV28 and TRBJ1-4; D is uncertain. The germline gives CDR1 MDHEN, CDR2 SYDVKM. The CDR3 spans 12 residues. Between the trimmed V and J ends, which lost 5 bases and 5 bases, there was a span of 6 bases. CDR3 DNA: TGTGCCAGCAGTCCACAAAATGAAAAACTGTTTTTT. It specifies CASSPQNEKLFF.

The rearrangement links TRBV25-1 to TRBJ2-5; 9 bases agree with TRBD1. The junction had 11 bases not matched to a gene; V was cut back by 4 bases and J by 5 bases. CDR1 is MGHDK and CDR2 is SYGVNS in the germline V gene. The CDR3 is 16 residues long. The CDR3 protein is CASSAQGQGFWETQYF. The CDR3 bases are TGTGCCAGCAGTGCCCAGGGACAGGGATTCTGGGAGACCCAGTACTTC.